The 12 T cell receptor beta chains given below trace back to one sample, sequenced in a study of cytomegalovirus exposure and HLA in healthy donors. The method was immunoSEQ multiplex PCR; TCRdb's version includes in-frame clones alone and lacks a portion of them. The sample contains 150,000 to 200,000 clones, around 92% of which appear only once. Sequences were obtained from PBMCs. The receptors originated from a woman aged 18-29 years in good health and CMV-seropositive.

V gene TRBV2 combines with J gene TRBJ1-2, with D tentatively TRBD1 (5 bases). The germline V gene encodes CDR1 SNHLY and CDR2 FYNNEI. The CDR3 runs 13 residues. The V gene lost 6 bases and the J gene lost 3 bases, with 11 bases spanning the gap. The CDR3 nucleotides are TGTGCCAGCAGAGGCGACAGCCACTATGGCTACACCTTC. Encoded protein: CASRGDSHYGYTF.

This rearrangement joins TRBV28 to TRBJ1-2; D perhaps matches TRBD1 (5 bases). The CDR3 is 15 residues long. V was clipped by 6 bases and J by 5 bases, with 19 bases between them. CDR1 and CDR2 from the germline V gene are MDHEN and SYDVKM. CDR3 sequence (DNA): TGTGCCAGCAGCTCCACCTCAGGGTGGGGATATGGCTACACCTTC. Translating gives CASSSTSGWGYGYTF.

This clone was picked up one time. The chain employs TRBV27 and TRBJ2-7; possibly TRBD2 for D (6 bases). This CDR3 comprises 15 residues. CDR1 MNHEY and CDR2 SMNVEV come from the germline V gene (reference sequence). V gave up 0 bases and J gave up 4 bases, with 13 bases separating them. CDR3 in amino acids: CASSLSRGYPYEQYF. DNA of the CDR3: TGTGCCAGCAGTTTATCTCGGGGGTACCCTTACGAGCAGTACTTC.

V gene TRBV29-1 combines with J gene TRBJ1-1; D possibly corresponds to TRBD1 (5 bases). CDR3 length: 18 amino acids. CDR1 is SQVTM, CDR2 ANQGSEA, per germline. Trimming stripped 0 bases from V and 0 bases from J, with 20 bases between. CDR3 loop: CSVEDFLGEGWVNTEAFF. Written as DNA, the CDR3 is TGCAGCGTTGAAGACTTCTTGGGGGAGGGCTGGGTGAACACTGAAGCTTTCTTT. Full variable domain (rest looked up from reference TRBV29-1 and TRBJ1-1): SAVISQKPSRDICQRGTSLTIQCQVDSQVTMMFWYRQQPGQSLTLIATANQGSEATYESGFVIDKFPISRPNLTFSTLTVSNMSPEDSSIYLCSVEDFLGEGWVNTEAFFGQGTRLTVV.

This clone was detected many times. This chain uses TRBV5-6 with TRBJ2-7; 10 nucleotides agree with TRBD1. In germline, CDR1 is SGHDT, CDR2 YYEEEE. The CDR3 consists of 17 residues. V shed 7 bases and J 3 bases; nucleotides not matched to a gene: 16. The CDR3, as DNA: TGTGCCAGCTCGTTGACAGGGGGCTACGCTGGATTCTACGAGCAGTACTTC. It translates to CASSLTGGYAGFYEQYF.

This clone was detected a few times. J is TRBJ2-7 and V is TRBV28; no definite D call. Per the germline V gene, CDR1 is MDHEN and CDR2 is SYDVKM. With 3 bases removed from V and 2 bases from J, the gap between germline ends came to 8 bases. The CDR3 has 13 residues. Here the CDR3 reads CASSFASPYEQYF. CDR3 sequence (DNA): TGTGCCAGCAGTTTCGCGTCCCCCTACGAGCAGTACTTC.

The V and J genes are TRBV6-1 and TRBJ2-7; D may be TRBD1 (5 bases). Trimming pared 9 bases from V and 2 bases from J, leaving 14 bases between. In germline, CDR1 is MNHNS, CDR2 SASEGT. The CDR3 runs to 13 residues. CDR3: CASDLRETYEQYF. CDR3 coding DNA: TGTGCCAGTGACCTCAGGGAAACCTACGAGCAGTACTTC.

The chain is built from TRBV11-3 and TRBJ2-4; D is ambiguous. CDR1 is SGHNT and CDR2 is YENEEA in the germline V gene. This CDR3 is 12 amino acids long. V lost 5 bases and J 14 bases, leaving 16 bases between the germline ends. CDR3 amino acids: CASSPVSGPEYF. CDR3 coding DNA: TGTGCCAGCAGCCCGGTGTCTGGGCCCGAGTACTTC.

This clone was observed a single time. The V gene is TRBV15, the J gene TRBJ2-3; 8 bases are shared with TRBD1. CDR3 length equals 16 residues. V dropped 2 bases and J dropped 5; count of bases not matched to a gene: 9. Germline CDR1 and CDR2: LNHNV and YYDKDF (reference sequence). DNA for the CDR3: TGTGCCACCAGCAGACTAATAACAGGGGGTAGAGATACGCAGTATTTT. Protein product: CATSRLITGGRDTQYF.

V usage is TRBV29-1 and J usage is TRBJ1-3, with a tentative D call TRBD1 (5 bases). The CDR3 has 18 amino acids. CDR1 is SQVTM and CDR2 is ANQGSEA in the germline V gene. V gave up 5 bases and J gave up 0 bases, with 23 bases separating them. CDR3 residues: CSVPGDSNSPTSGNTIYF. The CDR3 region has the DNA TGCAGCGTTCCCGGGGACTCTAACTCTCCTACCTCTGGAAACACCATATATTTT.

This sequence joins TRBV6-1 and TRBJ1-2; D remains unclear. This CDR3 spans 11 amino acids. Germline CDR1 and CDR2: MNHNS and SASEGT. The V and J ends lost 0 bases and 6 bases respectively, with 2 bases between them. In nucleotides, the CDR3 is TGTGCCAGCAGTGAAGCTAATGGCTACACCTTC. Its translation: CASSEANGYTF.

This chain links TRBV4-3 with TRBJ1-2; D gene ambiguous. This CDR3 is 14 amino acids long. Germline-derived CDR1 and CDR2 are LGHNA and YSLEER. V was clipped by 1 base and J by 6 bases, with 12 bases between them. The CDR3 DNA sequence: TGCGCCAGCAGCCAAGTTGGGTCAGCGGATGGCTACACCTTC. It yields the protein CASSQVGSADGYTF.